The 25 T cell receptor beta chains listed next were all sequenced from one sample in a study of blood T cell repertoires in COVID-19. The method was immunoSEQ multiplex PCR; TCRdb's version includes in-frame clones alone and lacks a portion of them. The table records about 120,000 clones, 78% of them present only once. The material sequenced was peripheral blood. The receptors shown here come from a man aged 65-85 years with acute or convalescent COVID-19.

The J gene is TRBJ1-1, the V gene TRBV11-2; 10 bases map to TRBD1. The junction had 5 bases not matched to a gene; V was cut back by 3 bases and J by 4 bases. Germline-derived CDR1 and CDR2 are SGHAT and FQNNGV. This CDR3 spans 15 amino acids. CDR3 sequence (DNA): TGTGCCAGCAGCTTGACAGGGGGCGCGACCACTGAAGCTTTCTTT. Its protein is CASSLTGGATTEAFF.

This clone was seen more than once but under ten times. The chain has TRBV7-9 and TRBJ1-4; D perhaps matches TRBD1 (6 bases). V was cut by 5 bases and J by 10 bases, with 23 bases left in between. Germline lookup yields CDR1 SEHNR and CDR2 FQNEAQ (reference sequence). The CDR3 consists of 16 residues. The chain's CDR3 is CASSPPLTGIGGKLFF. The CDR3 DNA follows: TGTGCCAGCAGCCCGCCCCTCACAGGGATCGGCGGAAAACTGTTTTTT.

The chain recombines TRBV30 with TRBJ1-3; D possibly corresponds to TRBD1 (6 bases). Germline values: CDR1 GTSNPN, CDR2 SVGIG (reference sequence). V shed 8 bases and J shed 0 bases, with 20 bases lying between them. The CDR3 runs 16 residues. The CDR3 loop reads CASPVGGPSSGNTIYF. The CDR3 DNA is TGTGCCAGCCCTGTAGGGGGACCCAGCTCTGGAAACACCATATATTTT. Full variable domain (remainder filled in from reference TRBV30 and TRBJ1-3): SQTIHQWPATLVQPVGSPLSLECTVEGTSNPNLYWYRQAAGRGLQLLFYSVGIGQISSEVPQNLSASRPQDRQFILSSKKLLLSDSGFYLCASPVGGPSSGNTIYFGEGSWLTVV.

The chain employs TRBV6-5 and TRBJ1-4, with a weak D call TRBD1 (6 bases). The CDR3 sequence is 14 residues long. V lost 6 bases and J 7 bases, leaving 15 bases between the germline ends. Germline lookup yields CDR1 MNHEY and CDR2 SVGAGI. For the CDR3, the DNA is TGTGCCAGCAGAGGCCCCCGGGACACTGAAAAACTGTTTTTT. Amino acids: CASRGPRDTEKLFF.

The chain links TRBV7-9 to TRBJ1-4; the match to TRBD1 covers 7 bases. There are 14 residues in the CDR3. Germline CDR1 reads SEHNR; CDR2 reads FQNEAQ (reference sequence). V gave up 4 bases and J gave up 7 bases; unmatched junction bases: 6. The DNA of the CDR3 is TGTGCCAGCAGCTCTACAGGGGTCGGTGAAAAACTGTTTTTT. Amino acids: CASSSTGVGEKLFF.

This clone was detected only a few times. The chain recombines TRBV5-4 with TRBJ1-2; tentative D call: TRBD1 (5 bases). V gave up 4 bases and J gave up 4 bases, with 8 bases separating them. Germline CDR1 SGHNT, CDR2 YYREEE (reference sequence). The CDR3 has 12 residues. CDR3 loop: CASSQDSYGYTF. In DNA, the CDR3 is TGTGCCAGCAGCCAAGACAGCTATGGCTACACCTTC.

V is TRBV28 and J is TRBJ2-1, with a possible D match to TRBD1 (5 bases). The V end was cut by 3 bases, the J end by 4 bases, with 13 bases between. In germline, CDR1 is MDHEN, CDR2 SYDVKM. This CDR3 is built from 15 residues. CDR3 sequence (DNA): TGTGCCAGCAGTTTGGGGCAGACCTATTACAATGAGCAGTTCTTC. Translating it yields CASSLGQTYYNEQFF.

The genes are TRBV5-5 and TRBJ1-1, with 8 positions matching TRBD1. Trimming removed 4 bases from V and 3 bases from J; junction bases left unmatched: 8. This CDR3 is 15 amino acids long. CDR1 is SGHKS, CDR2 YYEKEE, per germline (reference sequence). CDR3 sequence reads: CASSRRQGPDTEAFF. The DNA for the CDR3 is TGTGCCAGCAGCAGGCGACAGGGGCCCGACACTGAAGCTTTCTTT.

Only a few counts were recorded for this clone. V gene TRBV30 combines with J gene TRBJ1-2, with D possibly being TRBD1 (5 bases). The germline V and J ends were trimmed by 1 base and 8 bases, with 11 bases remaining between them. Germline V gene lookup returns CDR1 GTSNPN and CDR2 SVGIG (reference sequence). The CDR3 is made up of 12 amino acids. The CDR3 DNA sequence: TGTGCCTGGAGTGACGCGGGGGACGGCTACACCTTC. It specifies CAWSDAGDGYTF.

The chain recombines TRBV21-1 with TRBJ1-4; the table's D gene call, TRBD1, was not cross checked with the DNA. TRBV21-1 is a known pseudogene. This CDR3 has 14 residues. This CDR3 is CASSKVRGIEKLFF. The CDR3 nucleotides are TGTGCCAGCAGCAAAGTAAGGGGGATTGAAAAACTGTTTTTT.

Here the CDR3 DNA reads TGTGCCAGCAGCTTGGCCGCGGGGTTGGGAGAAAAACTGTTTTTT. Translating it yields CASSLAAGLGEKLFF. The V and J genes are TRBV5-4 and TRBJ1-4, with D hard to call. V was cut by 0 bases and J by 8 bases, with 14 bases left in between. CDR1 SGHNT and CDR2 YYREEE come from the germline V gene (reference sequence). The CDR3 is made up of 15 amino acids.

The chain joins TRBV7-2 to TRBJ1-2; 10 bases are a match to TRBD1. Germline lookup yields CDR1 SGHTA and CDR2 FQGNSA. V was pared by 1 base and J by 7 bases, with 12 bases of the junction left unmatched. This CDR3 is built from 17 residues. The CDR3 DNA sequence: TGTGCCAGCAGCTTAGGGCCTGGGGGGACAGGGGAAGGTGGCTACACCTTC. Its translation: CASSLGPGGTGEGGYTF. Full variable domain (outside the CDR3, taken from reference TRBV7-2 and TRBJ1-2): GAGVSQSPSNKVTEKGKDVELRCDPISGHTALYWYRQSLGQGLEFLIYFQGNSAPDKSGLPSDRFSAERTGGSVSTLTIQRTQQEDSAVYLCASSLGPGGTGEGGYTFGSGTRLTVV.

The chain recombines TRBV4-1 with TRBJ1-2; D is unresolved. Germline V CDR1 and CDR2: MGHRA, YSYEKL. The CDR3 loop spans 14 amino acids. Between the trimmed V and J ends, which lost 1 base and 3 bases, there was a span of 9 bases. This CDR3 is CASSQGPSDYGYTF. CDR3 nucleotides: TGCGCCAGCAGCCAAGGACCCAGCGACTATGGCTACACCTTC.

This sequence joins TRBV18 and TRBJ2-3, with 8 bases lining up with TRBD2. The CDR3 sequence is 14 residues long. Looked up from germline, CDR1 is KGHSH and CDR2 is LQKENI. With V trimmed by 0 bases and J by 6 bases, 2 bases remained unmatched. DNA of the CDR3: TGTGCCAGCTCACCACCGGGACTAGAGGATACGCAGTATTTT. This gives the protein CASSPPGLEDTQYF.

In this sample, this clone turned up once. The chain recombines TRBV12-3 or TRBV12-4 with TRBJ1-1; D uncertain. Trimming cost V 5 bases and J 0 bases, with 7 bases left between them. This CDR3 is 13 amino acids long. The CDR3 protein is CASSEQVNTEAFF. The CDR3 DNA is TGTGCCAGCAGTGAGCAGGTGAACACTGAAGCTTTCTTT.

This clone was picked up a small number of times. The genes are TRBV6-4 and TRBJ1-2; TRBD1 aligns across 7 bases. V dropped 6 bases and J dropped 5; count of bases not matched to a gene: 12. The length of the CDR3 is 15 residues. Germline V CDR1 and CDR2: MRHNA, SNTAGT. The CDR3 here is CASSRGAGGFYGYTF. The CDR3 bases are TGTGCCAGCAGCCGCGGTGCAGGGGGTTTTTATGGCTACACCTTC.

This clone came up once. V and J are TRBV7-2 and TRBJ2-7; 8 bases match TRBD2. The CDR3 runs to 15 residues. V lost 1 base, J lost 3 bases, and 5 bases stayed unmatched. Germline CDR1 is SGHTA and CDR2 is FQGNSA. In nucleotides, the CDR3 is TGTGCCAGCAGCTTAGACGCGGGGGGCCACTACGAGCAGTACTTC. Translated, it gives CASSLDAGGHYEQYF.

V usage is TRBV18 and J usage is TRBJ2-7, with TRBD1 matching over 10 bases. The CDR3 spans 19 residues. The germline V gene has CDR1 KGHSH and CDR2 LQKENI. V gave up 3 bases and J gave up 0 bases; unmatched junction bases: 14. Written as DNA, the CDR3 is TGTGCCAGCTCACCGTTAGTCGGGACAGGGGTCTCTAGCTCCTACGAGCAGTACTTC. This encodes CASSPLVGTGVSSSYEQYF. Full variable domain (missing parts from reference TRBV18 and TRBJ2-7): NAGVMQNPRHLVRRRGQEARLRCSPMKGHSHVYWYRQLPEEGLKFMVYLQKENIIDESGMPKERFSAEFPKEGPSILRIQQVVRGDSAAYFCASSPLVGTGVSSSYEQYFGPGTRLTVT.

CDR3 in DNA: TGTGCCAGCAGTCTTTCAACCTATAGCAATCAGCCCCAGCATTTT. This gives the protein CASSLSTYSNQPQHF. The rearrangement uses TRBV6-4 and TRBJ1-5; D remains unclear. This CDR3 has 15 amino acids. Deletions cut 5 bases from V and 0 bases from J, with 11 bases between. CDR1 is MRHNA and CDR2 is SNTAGT in the germline V gene.

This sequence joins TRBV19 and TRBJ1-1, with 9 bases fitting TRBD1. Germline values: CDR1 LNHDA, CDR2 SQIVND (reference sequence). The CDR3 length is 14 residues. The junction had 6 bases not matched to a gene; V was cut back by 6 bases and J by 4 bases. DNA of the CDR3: TGTGCCAGTAGACTGGACAGGGGCGGCACTGAAGCTTTCTTT. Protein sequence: CASRLDRGGTEAFF.

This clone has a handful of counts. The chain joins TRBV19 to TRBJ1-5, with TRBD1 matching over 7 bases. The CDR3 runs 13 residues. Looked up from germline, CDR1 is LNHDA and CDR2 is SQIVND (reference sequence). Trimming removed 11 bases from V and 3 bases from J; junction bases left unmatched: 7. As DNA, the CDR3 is TGTGCCGTCTCAACAGGGGTCAATCAGCCCCAGCATTTT. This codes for CAVSTGVNQPQHF.

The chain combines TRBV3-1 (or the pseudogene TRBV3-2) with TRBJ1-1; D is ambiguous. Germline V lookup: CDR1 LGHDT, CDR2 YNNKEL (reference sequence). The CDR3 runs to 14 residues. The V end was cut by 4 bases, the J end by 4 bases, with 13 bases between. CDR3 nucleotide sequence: TGTGCCAGCAGCCTTCCCACTAGGCCCACTGAAGCTTTCTTT. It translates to CASSLPTRPTEAFF.

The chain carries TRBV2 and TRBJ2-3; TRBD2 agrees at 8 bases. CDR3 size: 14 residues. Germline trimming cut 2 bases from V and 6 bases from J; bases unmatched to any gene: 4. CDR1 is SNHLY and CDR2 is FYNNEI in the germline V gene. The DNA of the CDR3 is TGTGCCAGCAGTGAAACCCGGGGGGGGGATACGCAGTATTTT. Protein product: CASSETRGGDTQYF.

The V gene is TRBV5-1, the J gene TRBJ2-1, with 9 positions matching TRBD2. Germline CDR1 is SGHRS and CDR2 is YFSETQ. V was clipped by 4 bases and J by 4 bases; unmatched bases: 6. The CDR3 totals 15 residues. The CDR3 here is CASSPHSGGYNEQFF. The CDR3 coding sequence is TGCGCCAGCAGCCCCCACAGCGGGGGGTACAATGAGCAGTTCTTC.

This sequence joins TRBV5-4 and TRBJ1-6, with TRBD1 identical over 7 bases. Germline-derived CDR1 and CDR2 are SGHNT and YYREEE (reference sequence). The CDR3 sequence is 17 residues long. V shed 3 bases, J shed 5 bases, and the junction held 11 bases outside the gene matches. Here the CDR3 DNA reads TGTGCCAGCAGCTACGGACAGGCTGGGGCCCATAATTCACCCCTCCACTTT. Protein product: CASSYGQAGAHNSPLHF.